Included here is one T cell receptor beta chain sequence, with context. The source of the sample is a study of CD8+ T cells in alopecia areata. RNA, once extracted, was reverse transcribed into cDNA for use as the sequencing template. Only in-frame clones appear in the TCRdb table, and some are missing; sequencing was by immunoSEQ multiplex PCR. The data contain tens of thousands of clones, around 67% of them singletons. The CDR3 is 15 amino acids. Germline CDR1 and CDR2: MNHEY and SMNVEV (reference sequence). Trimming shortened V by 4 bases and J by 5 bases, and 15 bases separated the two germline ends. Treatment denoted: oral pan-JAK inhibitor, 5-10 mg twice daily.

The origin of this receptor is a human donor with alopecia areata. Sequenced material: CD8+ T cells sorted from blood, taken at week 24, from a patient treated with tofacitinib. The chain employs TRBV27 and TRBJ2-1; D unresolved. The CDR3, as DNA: TGTGCCAGCAGTTCCCGGGCGGCCGGTAACAATGAGCAGTTCTTC. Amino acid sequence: CASSSRAAGNNEQFF.